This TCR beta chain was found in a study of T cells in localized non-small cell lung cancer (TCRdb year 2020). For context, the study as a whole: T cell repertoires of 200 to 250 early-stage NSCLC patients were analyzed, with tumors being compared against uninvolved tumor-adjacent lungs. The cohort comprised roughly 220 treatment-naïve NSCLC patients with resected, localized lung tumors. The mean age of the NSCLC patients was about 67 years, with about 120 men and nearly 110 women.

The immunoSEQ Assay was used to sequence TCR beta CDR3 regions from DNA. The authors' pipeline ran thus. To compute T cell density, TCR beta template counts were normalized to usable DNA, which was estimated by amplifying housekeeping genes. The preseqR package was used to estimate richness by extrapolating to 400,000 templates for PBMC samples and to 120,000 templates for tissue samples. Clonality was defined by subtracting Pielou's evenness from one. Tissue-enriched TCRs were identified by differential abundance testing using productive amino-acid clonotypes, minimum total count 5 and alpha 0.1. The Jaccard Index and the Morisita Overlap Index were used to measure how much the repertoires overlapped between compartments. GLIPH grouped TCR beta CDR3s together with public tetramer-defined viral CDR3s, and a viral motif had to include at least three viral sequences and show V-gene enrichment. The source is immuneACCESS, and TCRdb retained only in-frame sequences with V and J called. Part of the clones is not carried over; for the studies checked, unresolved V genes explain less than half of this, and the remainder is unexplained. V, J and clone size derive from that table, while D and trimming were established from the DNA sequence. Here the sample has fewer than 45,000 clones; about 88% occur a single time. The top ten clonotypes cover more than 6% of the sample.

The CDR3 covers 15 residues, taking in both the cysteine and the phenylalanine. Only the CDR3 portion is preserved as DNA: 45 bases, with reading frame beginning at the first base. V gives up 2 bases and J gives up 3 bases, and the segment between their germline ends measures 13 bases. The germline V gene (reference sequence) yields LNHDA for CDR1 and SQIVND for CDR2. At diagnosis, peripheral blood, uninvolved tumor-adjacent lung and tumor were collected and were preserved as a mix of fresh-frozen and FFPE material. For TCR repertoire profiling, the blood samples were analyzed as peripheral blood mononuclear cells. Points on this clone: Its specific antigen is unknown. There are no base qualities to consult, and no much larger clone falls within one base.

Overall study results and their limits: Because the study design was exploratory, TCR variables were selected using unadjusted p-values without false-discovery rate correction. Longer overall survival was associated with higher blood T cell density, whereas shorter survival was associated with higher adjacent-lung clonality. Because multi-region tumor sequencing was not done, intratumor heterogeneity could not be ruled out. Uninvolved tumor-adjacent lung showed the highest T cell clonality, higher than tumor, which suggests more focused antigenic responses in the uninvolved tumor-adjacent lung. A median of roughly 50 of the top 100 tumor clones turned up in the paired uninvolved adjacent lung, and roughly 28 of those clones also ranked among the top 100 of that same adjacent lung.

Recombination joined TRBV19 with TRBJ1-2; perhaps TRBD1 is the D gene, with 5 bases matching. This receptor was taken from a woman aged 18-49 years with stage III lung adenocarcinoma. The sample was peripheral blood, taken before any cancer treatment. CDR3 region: CASSISQGRHYGYTF. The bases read TGTGCCAGTAGTATATCCCAGGGACGTCACTATGGCTACACCTTC.